Sequencing of this TCR beta chain was carried out in a study of CD8 T cells in ankylosing spondylitis. General observations from the study: Clones linked to the disease showed a CD8+ phenotype. They occurred at relatively low frequencies in peripheral blood. For ankylosing spondylitis blood, a TCR beta motif of roughly 8 highly homologous variants appeared characteristic. The clones that were linked to disease were reported to be significantly enriched in matched synovial fluid samples from ankylosing spondylitis patients.

With respect to this clonotype: Its specificity is unknown.

In germline, CDR1 is LNHNV, CDR2 YYDKDF (reference sequence). This CDR3 has 14 residues. Trimming left V 4 bases short and J 0 bases short, with 10 bases between. TCRdb ran MiXCR on the 5' RACE reads and lists one entry per CDR3 protein. Altogether 400,000 to 450,000 distinct CDR3 sequences are present, 17% being singletons, with the ten largest covering under 1.2%. This chain links TRBV15 with TRBJ2-7; D may be TRBD2 (6 bases). Sequencing input: blood, either unsorted or a sorted T cell fraction (not recorded which). The receptor was isolated from a male donor with ankylosing spondylitis. CDR3 in amino acids: CATSTGTLSYEQYF. The CDR3 nucleotides are TGTGCCACCAGCACGGGGACTCTCTCCTACGAGCAGTACTTC.